This section outlines one TCR beta chain sequence together with its context. It lacks a known antigen. The input lacks base qualities; no much larger clone sits a single base away. Every donor in the study was a healthy Caucasian. The twin cohort comprised three pairs of female monozygotic twins, all aged roughly 18 to 30 years. Peripheral blood mononuclear cells were the source from which RNA for the TCR libraries was isolated. The sample belongs to a study of identical twins listed by TCRdb under 2016. Concerning the study at large: TCR alpha and beta repertoires from monozygotic twins, unrelated adults of various ages and cord blood were deep-sequenced to test whether fetal clonotypes persist. To rule out contamination, the twin experiments were replicated at different times with different library preparation protocols.

Library generation was performed with 5' RACE. Sequenced using an Illumina HiSeq 2000. Template switching introduced a universal primer binding site; the final cDNA contained a unique molecular identifier, enabling accurate counting of TCR cDNA molecules. First-strand cDNA for TCR alpha and beta chains was synthesized from specific primers in the conserved constant-segment region. To control for contamination, each cDNA library was double barcoded with a SMART-Mk sample barcode plus Illumina barcodes. TruSeq adapter sequences and Illumina sample barcodes were added in two successive PCR steps. The TCR alpha and beta cDNA libraries were sequenced on the Illumina HiSeq platform using custom primers. The published analysis was carried out like this. MiGEC was used to process raw reads and extract unique molecular identifiers, and MiXCR was used to find CDR3 positions. Recombination models were inferred per individual with the repgenHMM and IGoR tools using an EM algorithm. The tcR package in R was used for shared clonotype analysis, with sharing normalized by the product of cloneset sizes. To study raw recombination without the effects of thymic and clonal selection, out-of-frame nonproductive sequences were analyzed. TCRdb ran its own pipeline on the public reads, namely fastp trimming at Q25 and MiXCR clone calling, and kept in-frame beta chains. Rows merge per CDR3 protein into single entries with the most common DNA and genes. In this record, the V and J calls reflect TCRdb's handling and not the investigators' own analysis. The table for this sample lists fewer than 900,000 distinct CDR3 sequences; around 21% of them were counted only once. In total, the top ten clones hold 4.3% of the sample.

Reading from cysteine to phenylalanine, the CDR3 counts 12 amino acids. Solely the CDR3 DNA is kept, with 36 bases framed from the first base. CDR1 MNHEY and CDR2 SVGEGT are derived from the germline V gene. From V the trimming removes 10 bases and from J it removes 8 bases, while the gene matches leave 10 bases of the junction unaccounted for. The paper as a whole reports these results and caveats: Recombination models systematically underestimated out-of-frame TCR alpha sharing in monozygotic twins but agreed with sharing between unrelated individuals. Zero-insertion analyses could be partly confounded by invariant T cells such as MAIT and iNKT, though diverse VJ usage argued against such confounding for most clonotypes. Abundant cord blood beta clonotypes had fewer insertions, young adult naive repertoires showed a similar but weaker trend, and memory repertoires showed no such trend. Because the same donors could not be followed over many years, the conclusions depended on cross-sectional statistical analysis. The excess sharing between twins in beta out-of-frame sequences was weaker because fewer shared sequences reduced the signal-to-noise ratio. Compared with coincidental sharing between unrelated individuals, out-of-frame TCR alpha sequences shared between twins showed an excess of sequences with low generation probability.

These same records also appear under a second study, on T cells expressing NK-cell markers. That second publication adds: Under ten donors provided sorted CD3+CD56+NKG2C+, CD3+CD56+NKG2C- and CD3+CD56-NKG2C+ T-cell subsets, whose TCR beta-chain repertoires were profiled. Of the eight sequenced donors, seven were found to be HCMV-seropositive and one was found to be HCMV-seronegative. In several experiments an anti-gammadeltaTCR antibody was added to restrict sorting to alphabetaTCR-expressing T cells. In 5 to 7 donors, the dominant CD3+CD56+NKG2C+ clonotypes ranked among the top 10 CD8+ clonotypes, making up roughly 1.0-8% of CD8+ T cells. Those dominant clonotypes were again the most abundant among CD3+CD56-NKG2C+ cells in several donors, at roughly 25-60.1%. It remained unclear whether the expanded NKG2C-expressing T cell clones were specific for HCMV antigens. Randomly selected healthy volunteers, three men and five women, were used as the eight sequenced donors. To determine HCMV serostatus, a commercial ELISA kit was used to detect HCMV-specific IgG in serum. For five or six donors, unsorted PBMC were also used to sequence bulk peripheral blood T-cell repertoires. MIGEC handled demultiplexing of the reads and grouping by UMI, while MiTCR was used to assemble and quantify clonotypes. To exclude erroneous sequences, only TCR cDNA sequences supported by at least two reads were retained. The tcR package was used for downstream repertoire analysis, and clonotypes were matched across fractions by CDR3 nucleotide sequence plus V segment. VDJmatch was used to annotate antigen specificity against VDJdb, with one amino acid substitution in CDR3 permitted.

This sequence uses TRBV6-2 or TRBV6-3 and TRBJ1-1, with 7 bases aligning to TRBD1. The sequenced sample consisted of PBMCs. The clonotype comes from a woman aged 18-30 years in good health. The CDR3 has the sequence CATRTGRREAFF. The DNA sequence is given as TGTGCCACCCGGACAGGACGGAGGGAAGCTTTCTTT.